One and the same sample provided the 15 T cell receptor beta chains below, sequenced in a study of beta chain features in type 1 diabetes. These receptors lack a known antigen. Points from the study as a whole: The study found moderately but significantly shorter TCRB CDR3s in all four CD4+ subsets of Type 1 diabetes patients.

The whole isolated RNA underwent reverse transcription, so sequencing captured expressed TCRB transcripts. Data came from immunoSEQ multiplex PCR; TCRdb stores just in-frame clones and leaves some out. This table holds fewer than 300,000 clones, roughly 10% found once. Material: naive CD4+ T cells from blood. The source of these receptors is a man aged 30-40 years with type 1 diabetes.

The rearrangement uses TRBV30 and TRBJ2-6; D may be TRBD2 (5 bases). Germline assignment: CDR1 GTSNPN and CDR2 SVGIG (reference sequence). The CDR3 has 16 residues. With 8 bases removed from V and 0 bases from J, the gap between germline ends came to 17 bases. CDR3 protein: CALARIGSSGANVLTF. In DNA form, the CDR3 reads TGTGCCCTGGCCCGGATAGGGAGCTCTGGGGCCAACGTCCTGACTTTC.

This clone was detected only a few times. The chain recombines TRBV7-6 with TRBJ1-6; D gene unclear. CDR1 and CDR2 (germline): SGHVS, FNYEAQ. The germline V and J ends were trimmed by 5 bases and 8 bases, with 7 bases remaining between them. The CDR3 loop spans 12 amino acids. The CDR3 region is CASSREDSPLHF. CDR3 in DNA: TGTGCCAGCAGCCGAGAAGATTCACCCCTCCACTTT. Full variable domain (remainder filled in from reference TRBV7-6 and TRBJ1-6): GAGVSQSPRYKVTKRGQDVALRCDPISGHVSLYWYRQALGQGPEFLTYFNYEAQQDKSGLPNDRFSAERPEGSISTLTIQRTEQRDSAMYRCASSREDSPLHFGNGTRLTVT.

The CDR3 loop is CASRMGQGGDTQYF. In nucleotides, the CDR3 is TGTGCCAGTAGGATGGGCCAGGGAGGGGATACGCAGTATTTT. This rearrangement joins TRBV19 to TRBJ2-3, with 7 positions matching TRBD2. CDR3 length: 14 amino acids. With 6 bases clipped from V and 6 bases from J, the junction kept 9 bases outside the gene matches. CDR1 is LNHDA and CDR2 is SQIVND in the germline V gene (reference sequence).

This chain's CDR3 is CASSPRDTAGEQYF. Written as DNA, the CDR3 is TGCGCCAGCAGCCCCCGGGACACGGCAGGCGAGCAGTACTTC. The chain combines TRBV5-1 with TRBJ2-7; a weak D match, TRBD1 (6 bases). Trimming shortened V by 4 bases and J by 6 bases, and 17 bases separated the two germline ends. This CDR3 spans 14 amino acids. Per the germline V gene, CDR1 is SGHRS and CDR2 is YFSETQ.

The chain couples TRBV5-1 to TRBJ2-3; 7 bases fit TRBD1. Germline V CDR1 and CDR2: SGHRS, YFSETQ. The CDR3 sequence is 14 residues long. Trimming at V came to 3 bases and at J to 4 bases, leaving 5 bases not matched to a gene. The CDR3 DNA follows: TGCGCCAGCAGCTCGACAGGGCCGGCAGATACGCAGTATTTT. Translating it yields CASSSTGPADTQYF.

The CDR3 spells CASSPRDSSYEQYF. DNA of the CDR3: TGCGCCAGCAGCCCCCGGGACAGCTCCTACGAGCAGTACTTC. V is TRBV5-1 and J is TRBJ2-7; 7 nucleotides align to TRBD1. Germline CDR1 and CDR2: SGHRS and YFSETQ. There are 14 residues in the CDR3. The trim removed 4 bases at V and 0 bases at J, leaving 4 bases unmatched.

This clone turned up a few times. The genes are TRBV30 and TRBJ2-1; 7 nucleotides match TRBD2. Germline V CDR1 and CDR2: GTSNPN, SVGIG (reference sequence). The CDR3 runs 13 residues. V gave up 1 base and J gave up 7 bases; unmatched junction bases: 4. Here the CDR3 reads CAWSERGENEQFF. The CDR3 coding sequence is TGTGCCTGGAGTGAACGGGGGGAGAATGAGCAGTTCTTC.

The chain carries TRBV2 and TRBJ1-6; 7 bases line up with TRBD1. V lost 10 bases and J lost 7; bases outside the gene matches: 7. The CDR3 extends over 13 amino acids. Germline lookup yields CDR1 SNHLY and CDR2 FYNNEI. CDR3 nucleotide sequence: TGTGCCAAAAATACAGGGGAGAATTCACCCCTCCACTTT. Residues: CAKNTGENSPLHF.

This clone showed up just a few times. This rearrangement joins TRBV30 to TRBJ1-1; 7 bases match TRBD1. There are 12 residues in the CDR3. CDR1 is GTSNPN and CDR2 is SVGIG in the germline V gene (reference sequence). V shed 6 bases, J shed 7 bases, and the junction held 8 bases outside the gene matches. In DNA, the CDR3 is TGTGCCTGCCGAGACAGGGAGGATGAAGCTTTCTTT. Amino acids: CACRDREDEAFF.

The table lists this clone with a few counts. This sequence joins TRBV18 and TRBJ1-4, with TRBD1 matching 7 bases. Trimming took 3 bases from V and 13 from J; bases not matched to a gene: 14. Germline V gene sequence: CDR1 KGHSH, CDR2 LQKENI. The CDR3 runs to 15 residues. The CDR3, as DNA: TGTGCCAGCTCACCGTCGTCACACAGGGGCGGGCGACTGTTTTTT. It yields the protein CASSPSSHRGGRLFF. The full variable domain, completed using reference TRBV18 and TRBJ1-4, is NAGVMQNPRHLVRRRGQEARLRCSPMKGHSHVYWYRQLPEEGLKFMVYLQKENIIDESGMPKERFSAEFPKEGPSILRIQQVVRGDSAAYFCASSPSSHRGGRLFFGSGTQLSVL.

The chain is built from TRBV5-1 and TRBJ2-1; 10 positions match TRBD1. The ends lost 6 bases at V and 6 bases at J; junction bases unmatched: 6. Germline loops: CDR1 SGHRS, CDR2 YFSETQ. The CDR3 runs to 14 residues. CDR3 sequence reads: CASNPGQGVNEQFF. Here the CDR3 DNA reads TGCGCCAGCAACCCCGGACAGGGGGTCAATGAGCAGTTCTTC.

This clone was recorded a few times. The chain combines TRBV18 with TRBJ2-5, with 8 bases aligning to TRBD2. This CDR3 spans 15 amino acids. Germline V gene lookup returns CDR1 KGHSH and CDR2 LQKENI. Unmatched junction bases numbered 5, after V lost 1 base and J lost 4 bases. CDR3 coding DNA: TGTGCCAGCTCACCACTGGCGGGGGGCCGAGAGACCCAGTACTTC. Its translation is CASSPLAGGRETQYF.

This chain links TRBV6-5 with TRBJ1-6; D possibly corresponds to TRBD1 (6 bases). This CDR3 contains 15 residues. Germline CDR1 and CDR2: MNHEY and SVGAGI. Deletions cut 5 bases from V and 7 bases from J, with 15 bases between. The CDR3 nucleotides read TGTGCCAGCAGTCTGTCGGGGCAGGGGAATTCACCCCTCCACTTT. It codes for CASSLSGQGNSPLHF.

This clone was seen a few times. V is TRBV30 and J is TRBJ1-5; 7 bases fit TRBD1. V lost 0 bases, J lost 9 bases, and 5 bases stayed unmatched. This CDR3 has 13 residues. CDR1 is GTSNPN, CDR2 SVGIG, per germline (reference sequence). The CDR3 spells CAWSVAGGGPQHF. The CDR3 nucleotides read TGTGCCTGGAGTGTAGCAGGGGGAGGGCCCCAGCATTTT. Using reference TRBV30 and TRBJ1-5 for the parts outside the CDR3, the full variable domain is SQTIHQWPATLVQPVGSPLSLECTVEGTSNPNLYWYRQAAGRGLQLLFYSVGIGQISSEVPQNLSASRPQDRQFILSSKKLLLSDSGFYLCAWSVAGGGPQHFGDGTRLSIL.

This clone has only a few counts. The chain combines TRBV30 with TRBJ1-5; no reliable D call. Trimming took off 2 bases at V and 4 bases at J, with 9 bases between the two ends. Germline lookup yields CDR1 GTSNPN and CDR2 SVGIG (reference sequence). CDR3 length: 13 residues. This CDR3 reads CAWSFTENQPQHF. CDR3 nucleotides: TGTGCCTGGAGTTTTACTGAGAATCAGCCCCAGCATTTT.